This T cell receptor beta chain was sequenced for a study of metastatic and nonmetastatic thyroid tumors. About the study: The authors compared repertoires across blood and tumor or nodule tissue from malignant and benign thyroid patients. General study points: Reported TCR beta diversity, measured in blood and tumor, was significantly higher for malignant thyroid tumors than for benign nodules.

Not a single patient had been given any form of treatment at any point before undergoing thyroid surgery. Germline V CDR1 and CDR2: ENHRY, SYGVKD. V was clipped by 8 bases and J by 0 bases, with 19 bases between them. This CDR3 region has 16 residues. MiXCR reprocessed the PCR reads for TCRdb. The table includes approximately 30,000 clones, more than 20% detected once. This clone was seen many times. What it recognizes is unknown. The clonotype originates from a female donor with papillary thyroid cancer or a benign thyroid nodule (not recorded which). Some clones in this sample may be carry-over from other donors' samples. The sequencing sample was made of blood. The chain recombines TRBV10-3 with TRBJ1-1, with D possibly TRBD1 on 5 matching bases. The CDR3 coding sequence is TGTGCCATCTCTACGGCGGGGACCCCTCTGAACACTGAAGCTTTCTTT. It encodes CAISTAGTPLNTEAFF.